This entry lists 24 T cell receptor beta chains sequenced from one sample in a study of T cell repertoires in cytomegalovirus infection. Antigens for these TCRs are unknown. TCRdb analysed the reads with MiXCR anew, one entry per CDR3 protein. The sample has roughly 500,000 distinct CDR3 sequences, 25% to 35% seen once. Sample: cultured PBMCs, taken from culture after CMV antigen stimulation. These receptors were obtained from a human donor in good health (CMV status not recorded). Some clones in this sample may be carry-over from other donors' samples.

The rearrangement uses TRBV7-9 and TRBJ1-1; D gene unclear. Germline V gene sequence: CDR1 SEHNR, CDR2 FQNEAQ (reference sequence). Trimming took off 4 bases at V and 2 bases at J, with 11 bases between the two ends. This CDR3 region has 14 residues. DNA for the CDR3: TGTGCCAGCAGCTCCGAGGCGGAAAACACTGAAGCTTTCTTT. It yields the protein CASSSEAENTEAFF.

V and J are TRBV5-1 and TRBJ1-1, with D possibly being TRBD1 (6 bases). The germline V and J ends were trimmed by 5 bases and 0 bases, with 17 bases remaining between them. The germline CDR1 and CDR2 sequences are SGHRS and YFSETQ. CDR3 length: 16 residues. CDR3 nucleotide sequence: TGCGCCAGCAGAATTACAGGGACTTGGATGAACACTGAAGCTTTCTTT. It specifies CASRITGTWMNTEAFF.

A few counts support this clonotype. V and J are TRBV19 and TRBJ2-5, with D hard to call. CDR1 LNHDA and CDR2 SQIVND come from the germline V gene (reference sequence). The germline V and J ends were trimmed by 3 bases and 7 bases, with 12 bases remaining between them. This CDR3 has 13 amino acids. The CDR3 spells CASSMDDPRTQYF. In nucleotides, the CDR3 is TGTGCCAGTAGTATGGACGACCCGAGGACCCAGTACTTC.

This clonotype was recorded many times. V and J are TRBV7-2 and TRBJ2-5; D may be TRBD1 (5 bases). The V and J ends lost 5 bases and 1 base respectively, with 11 bases between them. Germline V gene sequence: CDR1 SGHTA, CDR2 FQGNSA. CDR3 size: 14 residues. The CDR3 spells CASSLTALQETQYF. CDR3 bases: TGTGCCAGCAGCCTGACAGCGCTCCAAGAGACCCAGTACTTC.

This chain links TRBV6-2 or TRBV6-3 with TRBJ2-7; 12 bases are shared with TRBD1. V was clipped by 5 bases and J by 7 bases; unmatched bases: 12. The germline CDR1 and CDR2 sequences are MNHEY and SVGEGT. This CDR3 comprises 16 residues. The CDR3 reads CASSRTGTGGLTEQYF. The CDR3 nucleotides are TGTGCCAGCAGTCGTACCGGGACAGGGGGCCTTACGGAGCAGTACTTC.

This clonotype was observed a handful of times. V gene TRBV18 combines with J gene TRBJ2-1, with D tentatively TRBD1 (6 bases). V was pared by 2 bases and J by 0 bases, with 11 bases between. Germline CDR1 is KGHSH and CDR2 is LQKENI. The CDR3 is made up of 16 amino acids. The CDR3: CASSPNRASSYNEQFF. CDR3 in DNA: TGTGCCAGCTCACCAAACAGGGCAAGCTCCTACAATGAGCAGTTCTTC.

In this sample, this clonotype turned up a few times. The chain couples TRBV6-2 or TRBV6-3 to TRBJ2-7; 7 nucleotides match TRBD1. From germline, CDR1 is MNHEY and CDR2 SVGEGT. V lost 0 bases, J lost 2 bases, and 7 bases stayed unmatched. The CDR3 is made up of 16 amino acids. The CDR3: CASSYSRDSMTYEQYF. DNA of the CDR3: TGTGCCAGCAGTTACTCGAGGGACAGCATGACCTACGAGCAGTACTTC.

The V gene is TRBV7-6, the J gene TRBJ1-1; tentatively, D is TRBD1 (6 bases). Germline V gene data show CDR1 as SGHVS and CDR2 as FNYEAQ. The V end was cut by 5 bases, the J end by 0 bases, with 10 bases between. The CDR3 totals 14 residues. The CDR3 DNA follows: TGTGCCAGCAGCGAACAGGGAGTGAACACTGAAGCTTTCTTT. Translation gives CASSEQGVNTEAFF.

Comments on this clonotype: At one end, the junction sequence differs from germline, possibly due to a read error. This chain connects TRBV4-3 to TRBJ1-2, with D perhaps matching TRBD1 (6 bases). CDR3 size: 15 residues. Germline assignment: CDR1 LGHNA and CDR2 YSLEER. The CDR3 reads CASSQEARGGYGCTF. The CDR3 nucleotides read TGCGCCAGCAGCCAAGAGGCCAGGGGCGGCTATGGCTGCACCTTC.

The chain combines TRBV12-3 or TRBV12-4 with TRBJ1-5; D ambiguous. The CDR3 runs to 14 residues. The ends were cut back, 6 bases at V and 0 bases at J, with 9 bases in the middle. The CDR3 coding sequence is TGTGCCAGCAGCCACGGTAATAGCAATCAGCCCCAGCATTTT. This codes for CASSHGNSNQPQHF.

This clonotype was seen only a few times. The V call is TRBV7-8, the J call TRBJ1-3; TRBD1 might be the D (6 bases). There are 16 residues in the CDR3. V shed 5 bases and J shed 2 bases, with 16 bases lying between them. Germline loops: CDR1 SGHVS, CDR2 FQNEAQ. This CDR3 reads CASSPILDRTGNTIYF. The CDR3 DNA reads TGTGCCAGCAGCCCAATACTCGACAGGACTGGAAACACCATATATTTT.

This clonotype was seen more than once but under ten times. The rearrangement links TRBV7-2 to TRBJ2-5, with 12 bases matching TRBD2. Germline CDR1 and CDR2: SGHTA and FQGNSA. With 1 base clipped from V and 0 bases from J, the junction kept 3 bases outside the gene matches. The CDR3 totals 17 residues. In nucleotides, the CDR3 is TGTGCCAGCAGCTTAGGGACTAGCGGGATGTACCAAGAGACCCAGTACTTC. Its translation is CASSLGTSGMYQETQYF.

This rearrangement joins TRBV6-4 to TRBJ1-5, with D unresolved. V was cut by 4 bases and J by 1 base, with 11 bases left in between. The CDR3 is made up of 15 amino acids. Germline values: CDR1 MRHNA, CDR2 SNTAGT. The CDR3 reads CASSGVAVSNQPQHF. In nucleotides, the CDR3 is TGTGCCAGCAGTGGGGTCGCGGTAAGCAATCAGCCCCAGCATTTT.

This clonotype was counted only a few times. This chain uses TRBV6-2 or TRBV6-3 with TRBJ2-7; TRBD2 might be the D (5 bases). The germline CDR1 and CDR2 sequences are MNHEY and SVGEGT. CDR3 length: 16 amino acids. The V and J ends lost 5 bases and 1 base respectively, with 18 bases between them. DNA of the CDR3: TGTGCCAGCAGTGACGGACTCAAACTCCTTTCCTACGAGCAGTACTTC. Protein product: CASSDGLKLLSYEQYF.

The genes are TRBV6-8 and TRBJ2-4; no reliable D call. V dropped 7 bases and J dropped 0 bases, with 10 bases sitting between them. CDR3 length equals 14 residues. The germline CDR1 and CDR2 sequences are MNHGY and SAAAGT. CDR3 region: CASNSLIAKNIQYF. The CDR3 nucleotides are TGTGCCAGCAATTCCCTAATAGCCAAAAACATTCAGTACTTC.

This chain uses TRBV7-2 with TRBJ1-5; D possibly corresponds to TRBD1 (5 bases). The CDR3 runs to 15 residues. V lost 1 base to trimming and J lost 7 bases, with 14 bases between them. CDR1 and CDR2 (germline): SGHTA, FQGNSA. CDR3 coding DNA: TGTGCCAGCAGCTTAGAGGGCGGGGGTGGACAGCCCCAGCATTTT. Protein: CASSLEGGGGQPQHF.

V gene TRBV5-1 combines with J gene TRBJ2-7; D is possibly TRBD1 (6 bases). With 4 bases removed from V and 6 bases from J, the gap between germline ends came to 20 bases. This CDR3 has 15 residues. Germline lookup yields CDR1 SGHRS and CDR2 YFSETQ. In DNA, the CDR3 is TGCGCCAGCAGCACGCTTCCGGACAGCTCATCCGAGCAGTACTTC. Its translation: CASSTLPDSSSEQYF.

This clonotype showed up just a few times. This chain joins TRBV20-1 and TRBJ1-5, with D maybe TRBD1 (5 bases). This CDR3 comprises 16 residues. Germline V gene sequence: CDR1 DFQATT, CDR2 SNEGSKA (reference sequence). The ends were cut back, 3 bases at V and 4 bases at J, with 19 bases in the middle. CDR3 DNA: TGCAGTGCTAGTCAGGGTAGCGGAGGTGGGAATCAGCCCCAGCATTTT. Its translation: CSASQGSGGGNQPQHF.

This clonotype came up many times. V gene TRBV7-8 combines with J gene TRBJ2-5; the D gene is possibly TRBD1 (6 bases). CDR3 length equals 17 residues. Germline CDR1 reads SGHVS; CDR2 reads FQNEAQ. The V gene lost 0 bases and the J gene lost 1 base, with 15 bases spanning the gap. CDR3: CASSLAPWGQLQETQYF. DNA of the CDR3: TGTGCCAGCAGCTTAGCCCCATGGGGGCAGCTCCAAGAGACCCAGTACTTC.

The chain has TRBV12-3 or TRBV12-4 and TRBJ1-1; perhaps TRBD1 as D (6 bases). V was shortened by 8 bases and J by 5 bases, with 21 bases between the two germline ends. This CDR3 has 15 amino acids. In DNA, the CDR3 is TGTGCCAGCGGAGGGGGGTCAATCCGGGGAACTGAAGCTTTCTTT. Its protein product is CASGGGSIRGTEAFF.

The CDR3 DNA reads as TGTGCCACCAGTAGGCAGGGGGGCTACGAGCAGTACTTC. As protein: CATSRQGGYEQYF. The chain has TRBV24-1 and TRBJ2-7, with TRBD1 as a possible D gene (7 bases). The CDR3 has 13 amino acids. The ends were cut back, 6 bases at V and 3 bases at J, with 11 bases in the middle. Germline assignment: CDR1 KGHDR and CDR2 SFDVKD.

This clonotype was detected only a few times. This rearrangement joins TRBV19 to TRBJ1-6, with 9 bases fitting TRBD1. This CDR3 comprises 15 residues. Germline V lookup: CDR1 LNHDA, CDR2 SQIVND (reference sequence). V dropped 5 bases and J dropped 11; count of bases not matched to a gene: 10. CDR3: CASSPGGTGSTPLHF. CDR3 nucleotides: TGTGCCAGTAGTCCGGGGGGGACAGGGTCGACACCCCTCCACTTT. The entire variable domain, with the rest obtained from reference TRBV19 and TRBJ1-6, is as follows: DGGITQSPKYLFRKEGQNVTLSCEQNLNHDAMYWYRQDPGQGLRLIYYSQIVNDFQKGDIAEGYSVSREKKESFPLTVTSAQKNPTAFYLCASSPGGTGSTPLHFGNGTRLTVT.

There are a few counts of this clonotype. The genes are TRBV19 and TRBJ1-3; D remains unclear. Trimming took off 6 bases at V and 4 bases at J, with 13 bases between the two ends. Germline V lookup: CDR1 LNHDA, CDR2 SQIVND (reference sequence). The CDR3 is 14 amino acids. The CDR3: CASRARDLGNTIYF. DNA for the CDR3: TGTGCCAGTAGAGCTCGGGATCTCGGAAACACCATATATTTT.

This clonotype was counted between two and nine times. The chain is built from TRBV12-3 or TRBV12-4 and TRBJ2-1; 7 bases fit TRBD2. The CDR3 covers 14 residues. V shed 3 bases, J shed 6 bases, and the junction held 5 bases outside the gene matches. The CDR3 here is CASSFGSGSNEQFF. The CDR3 DNA reads TGTGCCAGCAGTTTCGGTAGCGGGTCCAATGAGCAGTTCTTC.